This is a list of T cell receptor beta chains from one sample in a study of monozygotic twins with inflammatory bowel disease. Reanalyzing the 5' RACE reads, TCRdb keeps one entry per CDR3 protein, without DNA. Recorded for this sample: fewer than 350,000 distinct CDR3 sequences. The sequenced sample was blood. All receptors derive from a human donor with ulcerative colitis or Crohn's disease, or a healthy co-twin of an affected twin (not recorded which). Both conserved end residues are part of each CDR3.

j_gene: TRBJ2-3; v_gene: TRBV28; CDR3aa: CASSRLAGAYTDTQYF
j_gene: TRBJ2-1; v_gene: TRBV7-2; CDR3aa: CASSLTTLEQFF
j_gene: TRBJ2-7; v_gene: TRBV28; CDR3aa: CASRTLSGSSYEQYF
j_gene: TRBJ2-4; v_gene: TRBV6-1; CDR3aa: CASSNYKALAKNIQYF
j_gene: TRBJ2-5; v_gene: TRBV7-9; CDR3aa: CASSRRLAGVGETQYF
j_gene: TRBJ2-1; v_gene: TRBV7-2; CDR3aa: CASSQGLNPYNEQFF
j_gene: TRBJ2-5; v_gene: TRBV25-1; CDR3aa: CASSEFGEGLVVRETQYF
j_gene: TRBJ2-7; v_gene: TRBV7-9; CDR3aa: CASIEWSGLEQYF
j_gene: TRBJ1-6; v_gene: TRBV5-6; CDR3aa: CASSRDRVGSPLHF
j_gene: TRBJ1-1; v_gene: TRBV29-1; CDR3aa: CSVGRGDTEAFF
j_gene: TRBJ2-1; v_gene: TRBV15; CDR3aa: CATSRGSIWDAGGEQFF
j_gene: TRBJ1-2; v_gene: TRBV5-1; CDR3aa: CASSTGQGNYGYTF
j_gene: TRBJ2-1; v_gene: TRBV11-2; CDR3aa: CASSLDSQGYNEQFF
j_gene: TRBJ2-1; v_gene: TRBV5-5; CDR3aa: CASSLLDRGAYNEQFF
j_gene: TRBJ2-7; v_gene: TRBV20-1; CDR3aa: CSASRGDYEQYF
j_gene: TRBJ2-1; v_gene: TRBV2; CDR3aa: CASSERGYNEQFF
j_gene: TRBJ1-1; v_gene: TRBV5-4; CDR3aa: CASSLEAAWGNTEAFF
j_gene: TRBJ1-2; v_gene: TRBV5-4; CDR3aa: CASSPKSLYGYTF
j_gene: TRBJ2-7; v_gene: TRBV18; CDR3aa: CASSRREGSYEQYF
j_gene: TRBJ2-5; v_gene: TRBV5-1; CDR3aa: CASGPGGSGQETQYF
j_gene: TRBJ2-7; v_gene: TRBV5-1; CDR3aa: CASSTEAIYEQYF
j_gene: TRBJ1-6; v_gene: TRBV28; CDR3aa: CASGLFNSPLHF
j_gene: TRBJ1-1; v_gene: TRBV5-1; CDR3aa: CASSLLTGGNLITEAFF
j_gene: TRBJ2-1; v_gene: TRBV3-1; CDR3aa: CASSQDLRNEQFF
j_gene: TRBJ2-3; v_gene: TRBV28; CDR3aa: CASRWGIERTDTQYF
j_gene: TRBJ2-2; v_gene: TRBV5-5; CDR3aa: CASSPDRGGTGELFF
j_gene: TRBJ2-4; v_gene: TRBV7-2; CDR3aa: CASSLAGPGIQYF